These 9 T cell receptor beta chains came from one sample sequenced in a study of blood T cells in healthy people across ages (dated by TCRdb to 2014 to 2015). Library preparation used 5' RACE. The sequencer listed for this sample is Illumina HiSeq 2500. A second PCR of about 6 to 12 cycles was run with a J-beta primer mix and a sample-barcoded 5' primer. TCRdb reprocessing: public reads trimmed at Q25 with fastp, clones called with MiXCR, in-frame beta chains kept. Rows are combined by CDR3 protein, so each entry shows the most common genes and DNA. The sample records hundreds of thousands of distinct CDR3 sequences, about 55% of which are singletons. The ten largest account for around 50% of the sample. The sample was blood. The receptors were gathered from a man aged 55 to 70 in good health.

V and J are TRBV27 and TRBJ2-3; D remains ambiguous. The germline gives CDR1 MNHEY, CDR2 SMNVEV (reference sequence). The germline V and J ends were trimmed by 5 bases and 0 bases, with 15 bases remaining between them. The CDR3 is made up of 16 amino acids. The CDR3 region is CASSPCEWESTDTQYF. CDR3 nucleotide sequence: TGTGCCAGCAGTCCCTGTGAGTGGGAAAGCACAGATACGCAGTATTTT.

This sequence joins TRBV18 and TRBJ2-7; weak D call: TRBD2 (6 bases). The germline CDR1 and CDR2 sequences are KGHSH and LQKENI. Trimming stripped 2 bases from V and 7 bases from J, with 15 bases between. The CDR3 contains 14 residues. The CDR3: CASSPMGLPREQYF. The CDR3 nucleotides are TGTGCCAGCTCACCAATGGGACTCCCCAGGGAGCAGTACTTC.

The chain uses TRBV6-2 or TRBV6-3 and TRBJ2-1; weak D call: TRBD2 (6 bases). The DNA end favors TRBJ2-7, so the J call may be wrong. The germline gives CDR1 MNHEY, CDR2 SVGEGT. The CDR3 contains 16 residues. The CDR3 nucleotides read TGTGCCAGCAGTTACCCAGCGGGCCTCCCTTACAATGAGCAGTACTTC. Translation: CASSYPAGLPYNEQYF.

V and J are TRBV7-3 and TRBJ2-3; 10 bases map to TRBD1. CDR1 and CDR2 (germline): SGHTA, FQGTGA. The length of the CDR3 is 15 residues. J was trimmed by 4 bases and V by 5 bases; bases with no gene match: 6. CDR3 sequence (DNA): TGTGCCAGCAGCCCCGGGACAGGGGCAGCAGATACGCAGTATTTT. Translation gives CASSPGTGAADTQYF.

In its sample, this clonotype was seen many times. The CDR3 sequence is CSVGGTSGYEQYF. The CDR3 nucleotides are TGCAGCGTTGGGGGGACTAGCGGCTACGAGCAGTACTTC. V gene TRBV29-1 combines with J gene TRBJ2-7; 11 positions agree with TRBD2. The ends lost 4 bases at V and 3 bases at J; junction bases unmatched: 2. This CDR3 spans 13 amino acids. Germline CDR1 and CDR2: SQVTM and ANQGSEA.

The rearrangement links TRBV5-1 to TRBJ2-1; the D call may be TRBD1 or TRBD2 (5 bases each). V was cut by 0 bases and J by 5 bases, with 9 bases left in between. The CDR3 contains 14 residues. Germline-derived CDR1 and CDR2 are SGHRS and YFSETQ. CDR3 residues: CASSLGDDHNEQFF. CDR3 bases: TGCGCCAGCAGCTTGGGGGACGACCACAATGAGCAGTTCTTC. Looking up the rest from reference TRBV5-1 and TRBJ2-1 gives the full variable domain: KAGVTQTPRYLIKTRGQQVTLSCSPISGHRSVSWYQQTPGQGLQFLFEYFSETQRNKGNFPGRFSGRQFSNSRSEMNVSTLELGDSALYLCASSLGDDHNEQFFGPGTRLTVL.

The V call is TRBV4-2, the J call TRBJ2-1; 8 bases line up with TRBD2. With 0 bases clipped from V and 10 bases from J, the junction kept 14 bases outside the gene matches. The CDR3 extends over 17 amino acids. The germline V gene has CDR1 LGHNA and CDR2 YNFKEQ. DNA for the CDR3: TGTGCCAGCAGCCAAGAAGTAGGCGGGGGGAGCTCCTACGAGCAGTTCTTC. As protein: CASSQEVGGGSSYEQFF.

This chain links TRBV20-1 with TRBJ2-1; no clear D. The CDR3 is 14 residues long. CDR1 is DFQATT, CDR2 SNEGSKA, per germline (reference sequence). Trimming shortened V by 3 bases and J by 2 bases, and 11 bases separated the two germline ends. Here the CDR3 DNA reads TGCAGTGCTAGGCCCGCCAACACCTACAATGAGCAGTTCTTC. Translated: CSARPANTYNEQFF.

J is TRBJ2-4 and V is TRBV20-1, with TRBD2 as a possible D gene (6 bases). V was clipped by 4 bases and J by 0 bases, with 7 bases between them. CDR1 and CDR2 (germline): DFQATT, SNEGSKA (reference sequence). There are 13 residues in the CDR3. This CDR3 reads CSATGVAKNIQYF. The CDR3 DNA reads TGCAGTGCTACGGGGGTAGCCAAAAACATTCAGTACTTC.